Given below is one TCR beta chain in context. The source of the sample is a study of T cell responses to AZD1222 COVID-19 vaccine. The repertoire was sequenced with immunoSEQ multiplex PCR; TCRdb's copy has only in-frame clones and lacks some. The sample consists of some 140,000 clones, about nine tenths of them appearing once. This receptor was identified in an adult in good health. The sequences come from peripheral blood, collected on day 0 of AZD1222 vaccination.

The CDR3, as DNA: TGTGCCAGTACGACTAGCGGGAGGGAAGAGACCCAGTACTTC. Translated: CASTTSGREETQYF. The chain couples TRBV2 to TRBJ2-5; TRBD2 agrees at 14 bases. Germline V lookup: CDR1 SNHLY, CDR2 FYNNEI. The CDR3 contains 14 residues. V lost 9 bases, J lost 3 bases, and 3 bases stayed unmatched.